The next 11 T cell receptor beta chains were all read from a single sample in a study of long-term antiretroviral therapy in people with HIV. The libraries were made with immunoSEQ v3.0 at survey level. The method was immunoSEQ multiplex PCR; TCRdb's version includes in-frame clones alone and lacks a portion of them. Here the sample spans about 40,000 clones, about nine tenths being singletons. The starting material was unsorted PBMCs, obtained 0.1 years before starting antiretroviral therapy. The receptor set was obtained from a woman aged 45-59 years with HIV.

V is TRBV2 and J is TRBJ2-2; 9 nucleotides align to TRBD2. The length of the CDR3 is 15 residues. Germline V CDR1 and CDR2: SNHLY, FYNNEI. With V trimmed by 5 bases and J by 5 bases, 6 bases remained unmatched. The CDR3 region has the DNA TGTGCCAGCAGTCCTCAGGGACTAGCTACCGGGGAGCTGTTTTTT. The encoded protein is CASSPQGLATGELFF.

The V gene is TRBV2, the J gene TRBJ2-3, with D perhaps given as TRBD1 or TRBD2 (5 bases each). The CDR3 is 12 amino acids. V was pared by 7 bases and J by 8 bases, with 13 bases between. CDR1 and CDR2 (germline): SNHLY, FYNNEI. The CDR3 DNA reads as TGTGCCAGCAACACGAGGGGTGGTACGCAGTATTTT. Its protein is CASNTRGGTQYF.

The chain recombines TRBV4-1 with TRBJ1-2; D unclear. Between the trimmed V and J ends, which lost 1 base and 7 bases, there was a span of 13 bases. Germline V gene sequence: CDR1 MGHRA, CDR2 YSYEKL. This CDR3 region has 14 residues. CDR3 region: CASSQGFSPSGYTF. CDR3 coding DNA: TGCGCCAGCAGCCAAGGTTTCTCCCCCTCTGGCTACACCTTC.

V usage is TRBV2 and J usage is TRBJ2-2; tentatively, D is TRBD1 (5 bases). Germline V gene sequence: CDR1 SNHLY, CDR2 FYNNEI. Trimming shortened V by 6 bases and J by 1 base, and 9 bases separated the two germline ends. The CDR3 spans 14 residues. The CDR3 DNA reads TGTGCCAGCAGGGGTCAGGGGAACACCGGGGAGCTGTTTTTT. This translates into CASRGQGNTGELFF.

The chain recombines TRBV7-3 with TRBJ1-3; D remains unclear. CDR1 and CDR2 (germline): SGHTA, FQGTGA. V was cut by 4 bases and J by 2 bases, with 6 bases left in between. CDR3 length equals 13 residues. The CDR3 DNA is TGTGCCAGCAGCTCAGGACCTGGAAACACCATATATTTT. Translated, it gives CASSSGPGNTIYF.

The chain has TRBV4-2 and TRBJ2-2, with D unresolved. The CDR3 runs 11 residues. From germline, CDR1 is LGHNA and CDR2 YNFKEQ. Trimming pared 5 bases from V and 2 bases from J, leaving 0 bases between. In DNA, the CDR3 is TGTGCCAGCAGCAACACCGGGGAGCTGTTTTTT. Translation: CASSNTGELFF.

CDR3 amino acids: CASSTTGTGGYNEQFF. The CDR3 bases are TGTGCCAGCAGTACTACCGGGACTGGGGGTTACAATGAGCAGTTCTTC. The chain combines TRBV6-6 with TRBJ2-1; tentatively, D is TRBD2 (6 bases). The V gene's germline CDR1 is MNHNY and CDR2 SVGAGI (reference sequence). Trimming pared 5 bases from V and 4 bases from J, leaving 18 bases between. The CDR3 consists of 16 residues.

Sample share makes this clone medium-sized (0.01 to 0.1%). The chain recombines TRBV4-2 with TRBJ2-7; tentatively, D is TRBD1 (5 bases). The CDR3 extends over 16 amino acids. V was shortened by 4 bases and J by 5 bases, with 21 bases between the two germline ends. The germline gives CDR1 LGHNA, CDR2 YNFKEQ. This chain's CDR3 is CASSLSLDKPPHEQYF. DNA of the CDR3: TGTGCCAGCAGCCTGAGTCTGGACAAGCCCCCCCACGAGCAGTACTTC.

The sample holds one count of this clone. The J gene is TRBJ2-1, the V gene TRBV11-3; tentatively, D is TRBD2 (6 bases). V lost 1 base, J lost 0 bases, and 10 bases lay in between. This CDR3 is 16 amino acids long. Germline CDR1 reads SGHNT; CDR2 reads YENEEA. CDR3 amino acids: CASSLAVGGSYNEQFF. The CDR3 bases are TGTGCCAGCAGCTTAGCAGTCGGGGGCTCCTACAATGAGCAGTTCTTC.

This clone occurred a few times. The chain combines TRBV30 with TRBJ1-6; 7 nucleotides align to TRBD1. J gave up 6 bases and V 5 bases, and 7 bases lay outside the gene matches. The CDR3 runs to 14 residues. CDR1 and CDR2 from the germline V gene are GTSNPN and SVGIG (reference sequence). The CDR3 region is CAWETTGTNSPLHF. The CDR3 nucleotides read TGTGCCTGGGAAACGACAGGGACTAATTCACCCCTCCACTTT.

The chain links TRBV7-9 to TRBJ2-7; 9 positions agree with TRBD1. CDR3 length equals 13 residues. CDR1 is SEHNR, CDR2 FQNEAQ, per germline (reference sequence). With V trimmed by 3 bases and J by 4 bases, 1 base remained unmatched. The CDR3 nucleotides are TGTGCCAGCAGCTTGACAGGGGGGTACGAGCAGTACTTC. It codes for CASSLTGGYEQYF.